Detailed here is one T cell receptor beta chain. These data belong to a study of blood T cells in healthy people across ages. A second PCR, run for roughly 7 to 12 cycles, used a sample-barcoded 5' primer plus a J-beta primer mix. TCRdb re-analysed the 5' RACE reads in MiXCR, keeping a single row per CDR3 protein. The table has roughly 860,000 distinct CDR3 sequences, approximately 59% seen once. This CDR3 is 14 amino acids long. Trimming removed 0 bases at V and 0 bases at J, with 6 bases between. Germline CDR1 LGHDT, CDR2 YNNKEL (reference sequence). This sequence originates from a man aged 25-45 years in good health. The sample taken for sequencing was blood. The chain recombines TRBV3-1 with TRBJ2-7; the D gene is possibly TRBD2 (6 bases). The CDR3 DNA sequence: TGTGCCAGCAGCCAAGAGACTAGCTCCTACGAGCAGTACTTC. It encodes CASSQETSSYEQYF.